The sequence of this T cell receptor (beta chain) was determined in a study of immune evolution from preneoplasia to lung adenocarcinoma. General study results and limits: Later-stage lesions appeared to have more T cells, more diversity, less clonality. Normal lung had the highest top T cell clone frequencies.

TCRdb's table, derived via immunoSEQ multiplex PCR, lists solely in-frame clones and lacks some. Of around 16,000 clones listed, around 88% were seen once; the top ten hold just over 2.5%. Regarding this clone: The target antigen is unknown.

Patient tissue came from resections in Japan or China, 2014–2017. Nucleic acids came from premalignant or tumor cells enriched by macro-dissection. What was sequenced was FFPE invasive lung adenocarcinoma tissue. This receptor was taken from a person aged 70 to 80 with invasive lung adenocarcinoma.

In nucleotides, the CDR3 is TGTGCCAGCAGCCAACTCGGGGTGGTCGGCTACACCTTC. Translated: CASSQLGVVGYTF. V gene TRBV4-2 combines with J gene TRBJ1-2; D not resolved. The CDR3 has 13 amino acids. The V gene lost 2 bases and the J gene lost 8 bases, with 12 bases spanning the gap. CDR1 and CDR2 from the germline V gene are LGHNA and YNFKEQ.